This TCR beta chain was found in a study of tumor-infiltrating lymphocytes in glioblastoma multiforme. General observations from the study: No surface-marker sorting into functional T cell subtypes was done. Only one glioblastoma patient had TCR and mutation analysis.

V was cut by 6 bases and J by 0 bases, with 14 bases left in between. The CDR3 is made up of 16 amino acids. Germline values: CDR1 SEHNR, CDR2 FQNEAQ (reference sequence). Points on this clonotype: What it binds is not known. It may be a read error: a sequence one base away is much more abundant.

Multiple V-beta primers and a C-beta primer amplified TCRB from RNA. TCRB cDNA was made from 0.4 to 0.6 ug total RNA. No unique molecular identifiers were described for these TCRB libraries. TCRdb called the multiplex PCR reads again in MiXCR, with one record for every CDR3 protein. The table includes 25,000 to 35,000 distinct CDR3 sequences, roughly 64% detected once. V is TRBV7-9 and J is TRBJ2-2, with a weak D call TRBD2 (5 bases). The receptor was isolated from a male donor with glioblastoma. Specimen: brain tumor tissue. The chain's CDR3 is CASREHGDPNTGELFF. The CDR3, as DNA: TGTGCCAGCAGGGAACACGGGGATCCGAACACCGGGGAGCTGTTTTTT.